The 15 T cell receptor beta chains listed next were all sequenced from one sample in a study of cytomegalovirus exposure and HLA in healthy donors. The study ran its PCR with 60 Vbeta and 13 Jbeta primers. TCRdb's table, derived via immunoSEQ multiplex PCR, lists solely in-frame clones and lacks some. The sample records over 150,000 clones, approximately 81% being singletons. The sample taken for sequencing was PBMCs. The receptors derive from a boy aged 2 to 9 in good health and CMV-seronegative.

The chain carries TRBV4-1 and TRBJ2-5; 7 bases fit TRBD1. V was clipped by 4 bases and J by 2 bases; unmatched bases: 1. Germline-derived CDR1 and CDR2 are MGHRA and YSYEKL. CDR3 size: 13 residues. The CDR3 nucleotides are TGCGCCAGCAGCCTGGGACAGCAAGAGACCCAGTACTTC. This encodes CASSLGQQETQYF.

The V call is TRBV5-4, the J call TRBJ2-7, with 13 bases lining up with TRBD2. Per germline, CDR1 SGHNT and CDR2 YYREEE (reference sequence). V lost 4 bases and J lost 7; bases outside the gene matches: 14. CDR3 size: 17 residues. The CDR3 DNA follows: TGTGCCAGCAGCCCAGGGACTAGCGGGATAAGCTCGAGAGAGCAGTACTTC. Its translation: CASSPGTSGISSREQYF.

The chain carries TRBV7-9 and TRBJ1-1, with D possibly TRBD1 on 6 matching bases. The ends were cut back, 4 bases at V and 4 bases at J, with 13 bases in the middle. CDR1 is SEHNR and CDR2 is FQNEAQ in the germline V gene (reference sequence). The CDR3 consists of 14 residues. CDR3 DNA sequence: TGTGCCAGCAGCTCCGGGACAAGCATCACTGAAGCTTTCTTT. It yields the protein CASSSGTSITEAFF.

The chain carries TRBV10-3 and TRBJ1-2; no definite D call. The V end lost 0 bases, the J end lost 8 bases, and 13 bases lay between the germline ends. The CDR3 totals 14 residues. From germline, CDR1 is ENHRY and CDR2 SYGVKD. The CDR3 sequence is CAISESWEGGGYTF. CDR3 DNA: TGTGCCATCAGTGAGTCATGGGAGGGAGGCGGCTACACCTTC.

About this clone: An end of the junction differs from the germline gene, which may be a read error. This chain connects TRBV28 to TRBJ2-7; 15 bases match TRBD2. Germline-derived CDR1 and CDR2 are MDHEN and SYDVKM. This CDR3 has 14 residues. CDR3 DNA: TGTGCCAGCAGTGACGGACTAGCGGGAGGGCAATCGGGTTTC. This gives the protein CASSDGLAGGQSGF. The entire variable domain, with the rest obtained from reference TRBV28 and TRBJ2-7, is as follows: DVKVTQSSRYLVKRTGEKVFLECVQDMDHENMFWYRQDPGLGLRLIYFSYDVKMKEKGDIPEGYSVSREKKERFSLILESASTNQTSMYLCASSDGLAGGQSGFGPGTRLTVT.

This chain uses TRBV7-6 with TRBJ2-1, with D possibly TRBD1 on 5 matching bases. Trimming took 5 bases from V and 4 from J, leaving 9 bases between them. The CDR3 totals 13 residues. The germline V gene encodes CDR1 SGHVS and CDR2 FNYEAQ. The CDR3 spells CASSQRQYNEQFF. Written as DNA, the CDR3 is TGTGCCAGCAGCCAGCGACAGTACAATGAGCAGTTCTTC.

The V and J genes are TRBV4-1 and TRBJ2-1, with 11 bases identical to TRBD1. The J segment lost 9 bases and the V segment lost 4 bases, leaving 11 bases of the junction unmatched. Germline V gene data show CDR1 as MGHRA and CDR2 as YSYEKL. The CDR3 has 16 amino acids. The DNA for the CDR3 is TGCGCCAGCAGCCTTTCCCCGGGACAGGGGGGTGGTGAGCAGTTCTTC. It yields the protein CASSLSPGQGGGEQFF.

The V and J genes are TRBV5-1 and TRBJ1-1; D gene ambiguous. Germline V gene lookup returns CDR1 SGHRS and CDR2 YFSETQ. The CDR3 extends over 15 amino acids. The germline V and J ends were trimmed by 0 bases and 0 bases, with 9 bases remaining between them. The CDR3 region has the DNA TGCGCCAGCAGCTTGGCGGTGTCTGTGAACACTGAAGCTTTCTTT. It is translated as CASSLAVSVNTEAFF.

V is TRBV13 and J is TRBJ2-5; a possible D gene is TRBD1 (5 bases). CDR3 size: 15 residues. V gave up 1 base and J gave up 2 bases, with 11 bases separating them. The germline V gene has CDR1 PRHDT and CDR2 FYEKMQ (reference sequence). The CDR3 spells CASSLEGAKQETQYF. In nucleotides, the CDR3 is TGTGCCAGCAGCTTAGAAGGGGCAAAACAAGAGACCCAGTACTTC. The full variable domain, its missing parts supplied by reference TRBV13 and TRBJ2-5, is AAGVIQSPRHLIKEKRETATLKCYPIPRHDTVYWYQQGPGQDPQFLISFYEKMQSDKGSIPDRFSAQQFSDYHSELNMSSLELGDSALYFCASSLEGAKQETQYFGPGTRLLVL.

CDR3 DNA sequence: TGCGCCAGCAGCGCTGCCGGGACAGTTAATTCACCCCTCCACTTT. Its translation is CASSAAGTVNSPLHF. V gene TRBV5-1 combines with J gene TRBJ1-6; TRBD1 agrees at 7 bases. Germline CDR1 SGHRS, CDR2 YFSETQ. The V segment lost 4 bases and the J segment 6 bases; nucleotides outside the gene matches: 7. The CDR3 has 15 amino acids.

This rearrangement joins TRBV9 to TRBJ1-1; 7 bases match TRBD1. This CDR3 contains 16 residues. CDR1 is SGDLS, CDR2 YYNGEE, per germline. V lost 2 bases, J lost 0 bases, and 7 bases stayed unmatched. Here the CDR3 reads CASSVVAGGMNTEAFF. CDR3 bases: TGTGCCAGCAGCGTTGTGGCAGGGGGGATGAACACTGAAGCTTTCTTT. The complete variable domain, with remaining parts taken from reference TRBV9 and TRBJ1-1, reads DSGVTQTPKHLITATGQRVTLRCSPRSGDLSVYWYQQSLDQGLQFLIQYYNGEERAKGNILERFSAQQFPDLHSELNLSSLELGDSALYFCASSVVAGGMNTEAFFGQGTRLTVV.

DNA of the CDR3: TGTGCCAGCAGCCTGTCTAGCGTGGAGTTCTTC. Its translation: CASSLSSVEFF. The rearrangement uses TRBV14 and TRBJ2-1; TRBD2 might be the D (6 bases). This CDR3 has 11 amino acids. Looked up from germline, CDR1 is SGHDN and CDR2 is FVKESK. V lost 4 bases and J 14 bases, leaving 12 bases between the germline ends.

The chain employs TRBV15 and TRBJ2-1; 7 positions match TRBD2. There are 15 residues in the CDR3. J gave up 4 bases and V 1 base, and 4 bases lay outside the gene matches. CDR1 and CDR2 (germline): LNHNV, YYDKDF (reference sequence). The CDR3 protein is CATSRAAAGYNEQFF. CDR3 DNA sequence: TGTGCCACCAGCAGAGCTGCAGCGGGGTACAATGAGCAGTTCTTC.

The V gene is TRBV29-1, the J gene TRBJ2-7; D is possibly TRBD1 (6 bases). CDR1 and CDR2 from the germline V gene are SQVTM and ANQGSEA. V lost 4 bases and J lost 2, with 21 bases in between. The length of the CDR3 is 16 residues. The CDR3 bases are TGCAGCGTTGTTGGGAAGGACAGCTCCGACGCCTACGAGCAGTACTTC. It encodes CSVVGKDSSDAYEQYF.

This chain joins TRBV30 and TRBJ2-7; D perhaps matches TRBD2 (6 bases). The CDR3 loop spans 15 amino acids. Looked up from germline, CDR1 is GTSNPN and CDR2 is SVGIG (reference sequence). The V and J ends lost 2 bases and 4 bases respectively, with 18 bases between them. CDR3 loop: CAWSPGAGRRYEQYF. In nucleotides, the CDR3 is TGTGCCTGGAGTCCTGGGGCAGGGAGGAGGTACGAGCAGTACTTC.